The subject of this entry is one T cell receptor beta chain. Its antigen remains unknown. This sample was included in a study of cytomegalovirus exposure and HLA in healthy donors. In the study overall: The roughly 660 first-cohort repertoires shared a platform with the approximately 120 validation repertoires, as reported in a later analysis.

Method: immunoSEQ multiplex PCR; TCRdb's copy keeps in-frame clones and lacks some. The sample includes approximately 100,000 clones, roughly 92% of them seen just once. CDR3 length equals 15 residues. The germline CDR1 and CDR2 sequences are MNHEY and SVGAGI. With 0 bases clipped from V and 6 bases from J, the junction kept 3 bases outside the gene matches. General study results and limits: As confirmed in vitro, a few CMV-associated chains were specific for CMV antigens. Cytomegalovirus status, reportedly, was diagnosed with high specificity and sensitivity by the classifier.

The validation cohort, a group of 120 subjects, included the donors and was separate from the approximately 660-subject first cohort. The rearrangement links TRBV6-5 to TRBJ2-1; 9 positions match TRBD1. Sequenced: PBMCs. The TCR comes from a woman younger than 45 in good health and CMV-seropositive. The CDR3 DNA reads TGTGCCAGCAGTTACTCACAGGGGGCTTTCAATGAGCAGTTCTTC. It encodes CASSYSQGAFNEQFF.